Listed here are 15 T cell receptor beta chains from one sample, sequenced in a study of shared clonotypes between healthy human individuals. Sequencing was performed with immunoSEQ multiplex PCR; in TCRdb, only in-frame clones are kept and a portion is missing. Of around 2.5 million clones listed, under 95% are singletons. Sequencing was performed on naive CD4+ T cells from PBMCs. This sample's subset: CD45RA+ positively selected. Every receptor here comes from a man between 18 and 35 years old in good health. Some clones in this sample may be carry-over from other donors' samples.

The chain employs TRBV27 and TRBJ2-3, with 9 bases matching TRBD2. The CDR3 consists of 16 residues. J gave up 0 bases and V 4 bases, and 5 bases lay outside the gene matches. Germline V CDR1 and CDR2: MNHEY, SMNVEV (reference sequence). CDR3: CASSWRLAESTDTQYF. The CDR3 region has the DNA TGTGCCAGCAGTTGGCGACTAGCGGAGAGCACAGATACGCAGTATTTT.

The rearrangement uses TRBV28 and TRBJ2-3; 9 positions agree with TRBD2. This CDR3 has 15 amino acids. Germline V lookup: CDR1 MDHEN, CDR2 SYDVKM. V lost 8 bases, J lost 1 base, and 7 bases stayed unmatched. The CDR3 loop reads CASSNGGGGTDTQYF. Written as DNA, the CDR3 is TGTGCCAGCTCGAATGGCGGGGGGGGCACAGATACGCAGTATTTT.

The table lists this clone with a count of one. The chain is built from TRBV28 and TRBJ1-3, with TRBD1 matching 7 bases. The germline CDR1 and CDR2 sequences are MDHEN and SYDVKM. The junction had 6 bases not matched to a gene; V was cut back by 1 base and J by 3 bases. The length of the CDR3 is 16 residues. The CDR3 region is CASSLSGGFGGNTIYF. CDR3 sequence (DNA): TGTGCCAGCAGTTTATCAGGGGGATTCGGTGGAAACACCATATATTTT.

The chain combines TRBV30 with TRBJ2-7; D is ambiguous. V gave up 5 bases and J gave up 5 bases, with 13 bases separating them. Germline-derived CDR1 and CDR2 are GTSNPN and SVGIG (reference sequence). The CDR3 extends over 12 amino acids. The CDR3 sequence is CAWQRVRNEQYF. The CDR3 DNA sequence: TGTGCCTGGCAAAGGGTAAGAAACGAGCAGTACTTC.

This CDR3 is CASSPPVVNPDTQYF. The CDR3 nucleotides read TGTGCCAGCAGCCCCCCGGTGGTGAACCCAGATACGCAGTATTTT. The chain joins TRBV7-8 to TRBJ2-3, with unresolved D. From germline, CDR1 is SGHVS and CDR2 FQNEAQ. The V gene lost 5 bases and the J gene lost 4 bases, with 16 bases spanning the gap. The CDR3 runs 15 residues.

The rearrangement links TRBV19 to TRBJ2-7; 8 nucleotides agree with TRBD2. Germline V gene data show CDR1 as LNHDA and CDR2 as SQIVND (reference sequence). V lost 4 bases to trimming and J lost 4 bases; unmatched junction nucleotides: 12. The CDR3 runs 16 residues. CDR3 protein: CASSSGRSRGWYEQYF. CDR3 in DNA: TGTGCCAGTAGTAGCGGGAGGTCTAGAGGTTGGTACGAGCAGTACTTC.

For this clone: Other DNA sequences from this sample encode an identical CDR3 as well. The chain joins TRBV7-3 to TRBJ2-5, with no clear D. Trimming shortened V by 2 bases and J by 4 bases, and 8 bases separated the two germline ends. The CDR3 spans 13 residues. Germline V CDR1 and CDR2: SGHTA, FQGTGA. The DNA for the CDR3 is TGTGCCAGCAGCTTACGCGGCGGAGAGACCCAGTACTTC. Protein product: CASSLRGGETQYF.

The chain has TRBV7-9 and TRBJ2-2, with D hard to call. Germline V gene lookup returns CDR1 SEHNR and CDR2 FQNEAQ (reference sequence). The germline V and J ends were trimmed by 7 bases and 3 bases, with 9 bases remaining between them. The CDR3 sequence is 13 residues long. The CDR3 DNA sequence: TGTGCCAGCACCCCCACCTACACCGGGGAGCTGTTTTTT. Its translation is CASTPTYTGELFF.

The chain recombines TRBV27 with TRBJ2-3, with a weak D call TRBD1 (6 bases). The germline CDR1 and CDR2 sequences are MNHEY and SMNVEV (reference sequence). The V end lost 6 bases, the J end lost 2 bases, and 12 bases lay between the germline ends. The CDR3 is 14 residues long. In nucleotides, the CDR3 is TGTGCCAGCAGGTACCGGGACAACACAGATACGCAGTATTTT. It translates to CASRYRDNTDTQYF.

The V call is TRBV7-2, the J call TRBJ2-5; D may be TRBD2 (7 bases). Trimming shortened V by 5 bases and J by 4 bases, and 14 bases separated the two germline ends. Per germline, CDR1 SGHTA and CDR2 FQGNSA. The CDR3 totals 14 residues. In DNA form, the CDR3 reads TGTGCCAGCAGCGGGAGGGGGGGCTTAGAGACCCAGTACTTC. It translates to CASSGRGGLETQYF.

The V and J genes are TRBV7-9 and TRBJ2-1; the D is unclear. V lost 5 bases and J lost 4, with 9 bases in between. The CDR3 totals 13 residues. Germline lookup yields CDR1 SEHNR and CDR2 FQNEAQ (reference sequence). This chain's CDR3 is CASSVPSYNEQFF. The CDR3 DNA reads TGTGCCAGCAGCGTACCATCGTACAATGAGCAGTTCTTC.

The chain uses TRBV15 and TRBJ1-2; D is unclear. Between the trimmed V and J ends, which lost 4 bases and 1 base, there was a span of 7 bases. The length of the CDR3 is 13 residues. CDR1 and CDR2 from the germline V gene are LNHNV and YYDKDF (reference sequence). The CDR3 loop reads CATSTDLNYGYTF. DNA for the CDR3: TGTGCCACCAGCACGGACCTTAACTATGGCTACACCTTC.

The V call is TRBV7-3, the J call TRBJ2-3, with no clear D. Trimming took 1 base from V and 4 from J, leaving 12 bases between them. The CDR3 is 15 amino acids. Germline V gives CDR1 SGHTA, CDR2 FQGTGA. CDR3 bases: TGTGCCAGCAGCTTAAACGGCAGTCCCCCAGATACGCAGTATTTT. As protein: CASSLNGSPPDTQYF. Based on the CDR3 plus reference TRBV7-3 and TRBJ2-3, the full variable domain is GAGVSQTPSNKVTEKGKYVELRCDPISGHTALYWYRQSLGQGPEFLIYFQGTGAADDSGLPNDRFFAVRPEGSVSTLKIQRTERGDSAVYLCASSLNGSPPDTQYFGPGTRLTVL.

V usage is TRBV5-1 and J usage is TRBJ2-2; tentative D call: TRBD1 (6 bases). This CDR3 has 15 amino acids. Germline V gene sequence: CDR1 SGHRS, CDR2 YFSETQ. V was shortened by 2 bases and J by 3 bases, with 11 bases between the two germline ends. CDR3 in DNA: TGCGCCAGCAGCTTTATTGCAGGGGACACCGGGGAGCTGTTTTTT. Amino acids: CASSFIAGDTGELFF.

This chain links TRBV6-5 with TRBJ1-6; D is ambiguous. The ends were cut back, 2 bases at V and 7 bases at J, with 6 bases in the middle. CDR1 MNHEY and CDR2 SVGAGI come from the germline V gene. The CDR3 consists of 13 residues. The CDR3 region has the DNA TGTGCCAGCAGTTACCAACTAAATTCACCCCTCCACTTT. This gives the protein CASSYQLNSPLHF.